This T cell receptor (beta chain) was observed in a study of blood T cell repertoires in COVID-19. For the study at large: From T cells, B-cell-depleted T cells, or PBMCs came the material, which was cDNA or gDNA.

Original methodology: Reference gene primers were amplified, and this amplification served to estimate nucleated cell counts. Clones were sequenced by immunoSEQ multiplex PCR, and TCRdb holds only the in-frame ones, with some missing. V, J and clone size are those of that table, while D and trimming were read from the DNA. The sample consists of some 180,000 clones, approximately 84% of them appearing once. The CDR3 sequence is 14 residues long. V was shortened by 3 bases and J by 5 bases, with 11 bases between the two germline ends. Germline lookup yields CDR1 KGHSH and CDR2 LQKENI. The chain joins TRBV18 to TRBJ2-1, with a possible D match to TRBD1 (6 bases). The sequencing input was peripheral blood. The receptor was derived from a woman aged 80 or over with COVID-19, enrolled during active disease. The CDR3: CASSPTPGDNEQFF. The CDR3, as DNA: TGTGCCAGCTCACCGACCCCAGGGGACAATGAGCAGTTCTTC.